The entry below describes one T cell receptor beta chain. The entry originates in a study of molecular identifiers for immune sequencing clone quantification. The CDR3 runs to 16 residues. Germline loops: CDR1 MGHRA, CDR2 YSYEKL. Germline trimming cut 1 base from V and 5 bases from J; bases unmatched to any gene: 4. Each CDR3 protein gets one entry after TCRdb re-called the PCR reads with MiXCR. The sample consists of some 88,000 distinct CDR3 sequences, 20% to 25% of them appearing once. The sequencing sample was made of naive CD8+ T cells from blood, with Jurkat cell RNA spiked in. As to subset: FACS-sorted CD8+CD4-CCR7+CD45RA+ naive T cells. This receptor was taken from a human donor in good health. Some libraries in this study had Jurkat cell RNA spiked in. The V and J genes are TRBV4-1 and TRBJ2-2; 10 bases map to TRBD1. The CDR3 nucleotides read TGCGCCAGCAGCCAAGGACAGGGGGCTGGGACCGGGGAGCTGTTTTTT. Translation gives CASSQGQGAGTGELFF.